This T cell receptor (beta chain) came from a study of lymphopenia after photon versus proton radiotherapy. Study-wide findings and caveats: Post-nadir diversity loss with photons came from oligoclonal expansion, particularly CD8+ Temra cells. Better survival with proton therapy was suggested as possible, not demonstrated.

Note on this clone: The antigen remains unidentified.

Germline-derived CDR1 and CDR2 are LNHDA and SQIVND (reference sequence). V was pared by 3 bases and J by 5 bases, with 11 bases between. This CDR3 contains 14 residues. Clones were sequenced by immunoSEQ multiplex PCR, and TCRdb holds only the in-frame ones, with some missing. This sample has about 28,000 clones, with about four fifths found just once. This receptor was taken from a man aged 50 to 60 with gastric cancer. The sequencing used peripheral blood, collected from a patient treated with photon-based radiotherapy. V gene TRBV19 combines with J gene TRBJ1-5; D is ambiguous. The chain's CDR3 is CASSIFGSDQPQHF. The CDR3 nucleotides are TGTGCCAGTAGTATTTTTGGCTCTGATCAGCCCCAGCATTTT.